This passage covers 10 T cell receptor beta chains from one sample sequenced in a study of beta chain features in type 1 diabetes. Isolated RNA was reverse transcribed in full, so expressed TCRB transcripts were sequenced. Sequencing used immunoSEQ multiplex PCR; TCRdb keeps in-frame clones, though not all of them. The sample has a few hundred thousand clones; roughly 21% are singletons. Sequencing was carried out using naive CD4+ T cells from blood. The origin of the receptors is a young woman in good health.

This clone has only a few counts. The chain's CDR3 is CASSFSGRAGDGKTQYF. The DNA of the CDR3 is TGCGCCAGCAGCTTTTCGGGGAGAGCGGGAGACGGAAAGACCCAGTACTTC. The chain employs TRBV5-1 and TRBJ2-5, with TRBD2 matching 8 bases. Unmatched junction bases numbered 15, after V lost 2 bases and J lost 6 bases. CDR3 length: 17 residues. The V gene's germline CDR1 is SGHRS and CDR2 YFSETQ. Using reference TRBV5-1 and TRBJ2-5 for the parts outside the CDR3, the full variable domain is KAGVTQTPRYLIKTRGQQVTLSCSPISGHRSVSWYQQTPGQGLQFLFEYFSETQRNKGNFPGRFSGRQFSNSRSEMNVSTLELGDSALYLCASSFSGRAGDGKTQYFGPGTRLLVL.

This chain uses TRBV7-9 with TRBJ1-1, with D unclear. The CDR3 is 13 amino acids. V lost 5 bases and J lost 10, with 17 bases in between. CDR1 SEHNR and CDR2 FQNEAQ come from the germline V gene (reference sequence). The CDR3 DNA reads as TGTGCCAGCAGCGGCCGGAGGGATGGCGTAGCTTTCTTT. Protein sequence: CASSGRRDGVAFF.

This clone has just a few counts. CDR3 sequence: CASSQELAEYEQYF. As DNA, the CDR3 is TGTGCCAGCAGCCAAGAACTAGCGGAGTACGAGCAGTACTTC. The rearrangement links TRBV4-2 to TRBJ2-7, with 8 bases identical to TRBD2. The CDR3 contains 14 residues. Trimming took 0 bases from V and 4 from J; bases not matched to a gene: 2. The germline V gene encodes CDR1 LGHNA and CDR2 YNFKEQ.

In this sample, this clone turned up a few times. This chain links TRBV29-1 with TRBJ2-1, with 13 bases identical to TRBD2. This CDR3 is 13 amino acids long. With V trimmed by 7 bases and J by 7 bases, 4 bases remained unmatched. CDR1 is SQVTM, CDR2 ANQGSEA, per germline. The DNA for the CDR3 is TGCAGCGCCCCGGGACTAGCGGGGAATGAGCAGTTCTTC. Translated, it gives CSAPGLAGNEQFF.

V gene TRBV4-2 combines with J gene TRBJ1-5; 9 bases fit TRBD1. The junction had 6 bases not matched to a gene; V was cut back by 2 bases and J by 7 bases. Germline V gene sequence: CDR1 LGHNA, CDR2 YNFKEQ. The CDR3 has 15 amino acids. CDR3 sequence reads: CASSQRDRAGQPQHF. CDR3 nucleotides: TGTGCCAGCAGCCAAAGGGACAGGGCAGGCCAGCCCCAGCATTTT.

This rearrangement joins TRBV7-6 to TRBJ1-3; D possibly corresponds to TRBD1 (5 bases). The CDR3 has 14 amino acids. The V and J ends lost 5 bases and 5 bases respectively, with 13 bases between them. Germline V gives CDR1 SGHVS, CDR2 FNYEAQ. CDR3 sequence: CASSPAGNRNTIYF. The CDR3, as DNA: TGTGCCAGCAGCCCTGCAGGGAACCGAAACACCATATATTTT.

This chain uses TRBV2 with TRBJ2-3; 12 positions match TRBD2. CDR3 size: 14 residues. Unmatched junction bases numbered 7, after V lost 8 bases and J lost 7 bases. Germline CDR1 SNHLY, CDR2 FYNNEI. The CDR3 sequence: CASHLAGGPHTQYF. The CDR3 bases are TGTGCCAGCCACCTAGCGGGAGGGCCACATACGCAGTATTTT.

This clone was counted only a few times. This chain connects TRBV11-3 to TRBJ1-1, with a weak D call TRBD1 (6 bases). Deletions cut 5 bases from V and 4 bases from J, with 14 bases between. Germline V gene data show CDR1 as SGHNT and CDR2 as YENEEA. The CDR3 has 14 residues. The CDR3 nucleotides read TGTGCCAGCAGCGCACGTACAGGGATCACTGAAGCTTTCTTT. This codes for CASSARTGITEAFF.

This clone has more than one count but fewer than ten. CDR3: CASRVAGKNIQYF. Written as DNA, the CDR3 is TGTGCCAGCAGGGTTGCGGGCAAAAACATTCAGTACTTC. The gene calls are TRBV7-2 and TRBJ2-4, with D possibly TRBD2 on 5 matching bases. Trimming took 6 bases from V and 3 from J, leaving 9 bases between them. There are 13 residues in the CDR3. The V gene's germline CDR1 is SGHTA and CDR2 FQGNSA.

CDR3 residues: CASSVDGNYNEQFF. In nucleotides, the CDR3 is TGTGCCAGCAGCGTAGATGGCAACTACAATGAGCAGTTCTTC. The V and J genes are TRBV9 and TRBJ2-1; D remains ambiguous. This CDR3 contains 14 residues. Trimming removed 0 bases at V and 3 bases at J, with 7 bases between. From germline, CDR1 is SGDLS and CDR2 YYNGEE.